The rows below give T cell receptor beta chains drawn from one sample of a study of T cell responses to AZD1222 COVID-19 vaccine. Assay: immunoSEQ multiplex PCR; the TCRdb copy retains only in-frame clones and omits some. The data show 100,000 to 150,000 clones, around 90% seen once. The starting material was peripheral blood, obtained on day 0 of AZD1222 vaccination. The receptors derive from an adult in good health. Each CDR3 is given with its conserved first and last residue. Fields, in order: V gene, J gene, clone size, D gene, CDR3 protein, CDR3 DNA. The D gene is left open where the match is weak. A clone size is listed for some rows: how often the clone was seen (once, few, many), or a class if it is expanded.

TRBV20-1	TRBJ2-1	-	-	CSASLSRGGTYNEQFF	TGCAGTGCTAGTTTATCTAGGGGTGGGACCTACAATGAGCAGTTCTTC
TRBV4-1	TRBJ2-5	few	-	CASSQEGTGSLETQYF	TGCGCCAGCAGCCAAGAAGGAACGGGGTCTCTAGAGACCCAGTACTTC
TRBV23-1	TRBJ2-7	-	TRBD1	CASSRFLGQGPLSSYEQYF	TGCGCCAGCAGTCGGTTTTTGGGACAGGGACCCCTCAGCTCCTACGAGCAGTACTTC
TRBV5-1	TRBJ1-4	-	-	CASSLEAGWGEKLFF	TGCGCCAGCAGCTTGGAAGCTGGTTGGGGTGAAAAACTGTTTTTT
TRBV6-5	TRBJ2-3	-	-	CASRTRTADTQYF	TGTGCCAGCAGAACTAGGACGGCGGATACGCAGTATTTT
TRBV18	TRBJ1-1	once	-	CASSSTNVENTEAFF	TGTGCCAGCTCTTCAACTAACGTAGAGAACACTGAAGCTTTCTTT
TRBV18	TRBJ2-1	-	-	CASSPSLTGKRGNEQFF	TGTGCCAGCTCACCATCCCTAACCGGGAAAAGGGGCAATGAGCAGTTCTTC
TRBV7-2	TRBJ1-1	-	-	CASSQSRAGGTEAFF	TGTGCCAGCAGCCAGTCCCGGGCCGGGGGCACTGAAGCTTTCTTT
TRBV24-1	TRBJ2-3	-	-	CATAGGPDTQYF	TGTGCCACCGCCGGGGGCCCAGATACGCAGTATTTT
TRBV5-6	TRBJ1-1	-	TRBD1	CASSLTGDWSTEAFF	TGTGCCAGCAGCCTGACAGGGGATTGGAGCACTGAAGCTTTCTTT
TRBV5-1	TRBJ2-1	-	TRBD2	CASSSLVLAGDNEQFF	TGCGCCAGCAGCTCTCTGGTTCTAGCGGGGGACAATGAGCAGTTCTTC
TRBV5-1	TRBJ1-6	-	-	CASSLDHGNSPLHF	TGCGCCAGCAGCCTGGACCACGGTAATTCACCCCTCCACTTT
TRBV6-5	TRBJ1-1	-	-	CASSYQGLGTEAFF	TGTGCCAGCAGTTATCAGGGACTGGGAACTGAAGCTTTCTTT
TRBV25-1	TRBJ1-6	-	-	CASNRDGNSPLHF	TGTGCCAGCAATAGGGACGGAAATTCACCCCTCCACTTT
TRBV18	TRBJ1-5	-	-	CASSPAGPPQHF	TGTGCCAGCTCACCGGCGGGCCCTCCCCAGCATTTT
TRBV9	TRBJ2-2	-	-	CASSARRENTGELFF	TGTGCCAGCAGCGCCCGACGGGAGAACACCGGGGAGCTGTTTTTT
TRBV19	TRBJ1-5	-	-	CASNRGQAISNQPQHF	TGTGCCAGTAACCGGGGCCAAGCCATAAGCAATCAGCCCCAGCATTTT
TRBV7-9	TRBJ1-1	once	-	CASTRQAETEAFF	TGTGCCAGCACCCGCCAGGCAGAAACTGAAGCTTTCTTT
TRBV19	TRBJ2-3	once	TRBD2	CATSGAAGETRSTDTQYF	TGTGCCACCAGTGGGGCGGCGGGGGAAACCCGCTCAACAGATACGCAGTATTTT
TRBV2	TRBJ2-1	-	TRBD2	CASRLRLAGDNEQFF	TGTGCCAGCCGCCTTAGGCTAGCGGGAGACAATGAGCAGTTCTTC
TRBV10-1	TRBJ2-5	once	TRBD2	CASSPGTSGSQQETQYF	TGCGCCAGCAGTCCCGGGACTAGCGGGAGCCAACAAGAGACCCAGTACTTC
TRBV11-3	TRBJ2-1	-	-	CASSLADPANEQFF	TGTGCCAGCAGCTTAGCAGACCCAGCGAATGAGCAGTTCTTC
TRBV2	TRBJ1-6	-	-	CASSGEQGRNNSPLHF	TGTGCCAGCAGTGGGGAACAGGGTCGGAATAATTCACCCCTCCACTTT
TRBV7-2	TRBJ2-7	few	TRBD2	CASSLTASGSSYEQYF	TGTGCCAGCAGTCTCACGGCTAGCGGGTCTTCCTACGAGCAGTACTTC
TRBV28	TRBJ1-5	-	-	CASSLPRSGRNQPQHF	TGTGCCAGCAGTTTACCCCGCTCAGGCCGCAATCAGCCCCAGCATTTT
TRBV28	TRBJ1-1	-	TRBD1	CASTPGGAEAFF	TGTGCCAGCACTCCAGGGGGGGCTGAAGCTTTCTTT
TRBV4-1	TRBJ1-4	-	TRBD1	CASSRGQGGGNEKLFF	TGCGCCAGCAGCCGGGGACAGGGTGGAGGTAATGAAAAACTGTTTTTT
TRBV3-1/TRBV3-2	TRBJ1-2	-	-	CASSQDLTANYGYTF	TGTGCCAGCAGCCAAGATCTTACAGCTAACTATGGCTACACCTTC
TRBV4-1	TRBJ1-5	-	TRBD1	CASSQGGGRFNQPQHF	TGCGCCAGCAGCCAAGGAGGGGGCAGGTTCAATCAGCCCCAGCATTTT
TRBV7-3	TRBJ1-1	once	TRBD1	CASSLDPNRGDTEAFF	TGTGCCAGCAGCCTAGATCCGAACAGGGGTGACACTGAAGCTTTCTTT
TRBV7-9	TRBJ2-7	-	-	CASSPHYEQYF	TGTGCCAGCAGCCCTCATTACGAGCAGTACTTC
TRBV6-5	TRBJ2-5	-	TRBD1	CASMTGTDQETQYF	TGTGCCAGCATGACCGGGACAGACCAAGAGACCCAGTACTTC
TRBV5-1	TRBJ2-1	-	-	CASRSGFNSYNEQFF	TGCGCCAGCAGGAGCGGATTCAACTCCTACAATGAGCAGTTCTTC
TRBV7-2	TRBJ1-2	-	-	CASSLAEQIYGYTF	TGTGCCAGCAGCTTAGCCGAACAGATCTATGGCTACACCTTC
TRBV9	TRBJ2-1	-	-	CASSVGGYYNEQFF	TGTGCCAGCAGCGTAGGCGGATACTACAATGAGCAGTTCTTC
TRBV6-2/TRBV6-3	TRBJ2-7	-	-	CASSTTVPYEQYF	TGTGCCAGCAGTACGACAGTCCCCTACGAGCAGTACTTC
TRBV9	TRBJ1-5	-	TRBD1	CASSGGTGNNQPQHF	TGTGCCAGCAGCGGGGGGACAGGGAACAATCAGCCCCAGCATTTT
TRBV7-8	TRBJ1-5	-	-	CASSPLGAVIQPQHF	TGTGCCAGCAGCCCTCTGGGGGCTGTCATTCAGCCCCAGCATTTT
TRBV5-4	TRBJ1-1	-	-	CASSLEANTEAFF	TGTGCCAGCAGCTTAGAGGCGAACACTGAAGCTTTCTTT
TRBV6-5	TRBJ1-3	once	-	CASSSPRGGRNTIYF	TGTGCCAGCAGTTCCCCGAGGGGGGGCAGAAACACCATATATTTT
TRBV5-1	TRBJ2-1	-	-	CASSTAVYNEQFF	TGCGCCAGCAGTACGGCGGTCTACAATGAGCAGTTCTTC
TRBV19	TRBJ2-1	-	TRBD1	CASSLLGTDNEQFF	TGTGCCAGTAGTCTCCTAGGGACAGACAATGAGCAGTTCTTC
TRBV27	TRBJ1-2	-	TRBD1	CASSLPGGGYTF	TGTGCCAGCAGTTTACCAGGGGGTGGCTACACCTTC
TRBV11-2	TRBJ2-1	-	-	CASSLDLARVRNEQFF	TGTGCCAGCAGCTTAGATTTAGCCAGGGTAAGGAATGAGCAGTTCTTC
TRBV10-3	TRBJ2-5	-	-	CAIRIQGEETQYF	TGTGCCATCAGAATACAGGGAGAGGAGACCCAGTACTTC
TRBV2	TRBJ1-2	-	-	CASSRATVHYGYTF	TGTGCCAGCAGCCGAGCGACAGTTCACTATGGCTACACCTTC
TRBV2	TRBJ1-2	-	TRBD1	CASRKGTGVGYTF	TGTGCCAGCAGGAAAGGGACAGGGGTTGGCTACACCTTC
TRBV12-3/TRBV12-4	TRBJ2-7	few	-	CASSLASSYEQYF	TGTGCCAGCAGTTTGGCCAGCTCCTACGAGCAGTACTTC
TRBV7-9	TRBJ2-6	-	-	CASSLVPSGANVLTF	TGTGCCAGCAGCCTCGTACCCTCTGGGGCCAACGTCCTGACTTTC
TRBV27	TRBJ2-1	-	TRBD2	CASSLPGGNEQFF	TGTGCCAGCAGTTTACCGGGAGGCAATGAGCAGTTCTTC
TRBV2	TRBJ1-1	-	-	CASRTGVGYTEAFF	TGTGCCAGCAGGACGGGGGTGGGTTACACTGAAGCTTTCTTT
TRBV18	TRBJ1-4	-	-	CASSPPHNSQLFF	TGTGCCAGCTCACCACCGCACAATTCCCAACTGTTTTTT